This TCR beta chain was found in a study of tumor-infiltrating lymphocytes in oesophageal squamous cell carcinoma. TCRdb called the PCR reads again in MiXCR, with one record for every CDR3 protein. Among tens of thousands of distinct CDR3 sequences listed, around a third were seen once. Germline assignment: CDR1 KGHDR and CDR2 SFDVKD. V was cut by 7 bases and J by 6 bases, with 20 bases left in between. The CDR3 spans 16 residues. The chain joins TRBV24-1 to TRBJ2-2, with D tentatively TRBD1 (6 bases). The receptor was derived from a female donor with esophageal squamous cell carcinoma. What was sequenced was esophageal tumor tissue. CDR3 nucleotide sequence: TGTGCCACCAGAGGTCCAGGCCTAGCAGGGGCCGGGGAGCTGTTTTTT. Its translation: CATRGPGLAGAGELFF.